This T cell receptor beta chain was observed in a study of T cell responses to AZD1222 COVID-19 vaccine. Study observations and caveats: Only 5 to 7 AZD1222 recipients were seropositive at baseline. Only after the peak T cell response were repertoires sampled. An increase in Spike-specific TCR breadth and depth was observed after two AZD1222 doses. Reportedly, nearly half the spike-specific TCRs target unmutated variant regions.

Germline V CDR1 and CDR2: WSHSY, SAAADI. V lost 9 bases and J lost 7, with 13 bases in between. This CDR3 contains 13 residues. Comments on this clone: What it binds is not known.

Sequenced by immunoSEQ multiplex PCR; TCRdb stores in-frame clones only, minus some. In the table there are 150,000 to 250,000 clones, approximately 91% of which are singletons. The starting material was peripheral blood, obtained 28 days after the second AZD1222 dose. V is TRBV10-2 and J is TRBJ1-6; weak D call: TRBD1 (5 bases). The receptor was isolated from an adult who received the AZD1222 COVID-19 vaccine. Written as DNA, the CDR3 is TGCGCCAGTACCGGGACCGGGAATTCACCCCTCCACTTT. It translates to CASTGTGNSPLHF.